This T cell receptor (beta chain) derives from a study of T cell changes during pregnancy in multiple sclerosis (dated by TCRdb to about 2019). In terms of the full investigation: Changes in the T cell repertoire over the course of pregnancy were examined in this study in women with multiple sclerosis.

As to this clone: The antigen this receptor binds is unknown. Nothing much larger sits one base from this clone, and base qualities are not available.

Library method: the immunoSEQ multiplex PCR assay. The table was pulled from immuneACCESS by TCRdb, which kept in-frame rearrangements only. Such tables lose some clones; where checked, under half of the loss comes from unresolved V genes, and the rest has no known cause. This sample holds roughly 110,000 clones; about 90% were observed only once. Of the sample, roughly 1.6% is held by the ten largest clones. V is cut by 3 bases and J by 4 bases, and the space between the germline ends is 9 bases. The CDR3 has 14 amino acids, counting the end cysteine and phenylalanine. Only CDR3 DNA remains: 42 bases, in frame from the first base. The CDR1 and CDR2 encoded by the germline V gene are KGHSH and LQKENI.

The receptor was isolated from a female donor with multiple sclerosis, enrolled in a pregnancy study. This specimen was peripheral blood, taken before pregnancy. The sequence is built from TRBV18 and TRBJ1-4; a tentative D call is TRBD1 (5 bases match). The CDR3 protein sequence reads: CASSPPGINEKLFF. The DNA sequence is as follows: TGTGCCAGCTCACCTCCAGGGATTAATGAAAAACTGTTTTTT.